The present entry profiles one T cell receptor (beta chain) with its context. Its antigen has not been determined. Base qualities are not recorded, but no much larger clone differs from it by a single base. The sample originates from a study of blood T cell dynamics during melanoma immunotherapy (dated by TCRdb to 2018 to 2021). About the full investigation: Patients had metastatic melanoma and received first-line pembrolizumab or nivolumab plus ipilimumab as standard of care in the United Kingdom. To find early correlates of response, peripheral T cell receptor repertoires were profiled in metastatic melanoma patients before and after one cycle of checkpoint inhibitor therapy. A training cohort was formed from consecutive patients, and a further independent group of patients from the same centre was pooled into an external validation set.

For every bulk PBMC sample, a fixed 350 ng of DNA was loaded. Following the manufacturer instructions, the immunoSEQ TCRb Assay kit was used to amplify TCR beta CDR3 sequences from genomic DNA. The KAPA Library Quantification Kit for Illumina platforms was used to quantify pooled libraries by qPCR. Pooled libraries were clustered at about 0.6-1.2 pM and sequenced on an Illumina NextSeq 500. The study's processing was this. Analysis of the TCR data relied on immunoSEQ ANALYZER and the R LymphoSeq package. A rearrangement efficiency score was calculated as productive divided by the sum of productive and non-productive CDR3 sequences. Clonality was assessed using the Gini coefficient and diversity using the Renyi index at alpha=1, with pairwise comparisons between timepoints within each patient. In LymphoSeq, clonal relatedness was computed using an edit distance of 3, and repertoire similarity was computed using the Bhattacharyya coefficient. Linear discriminant analysis on week-3 changes in clonality and diversity was built with the R MASS and caret packages to classify response. What TCRdb holds here is the immuneACCESS table cut down to in-frame rearrangements. Part of the clones is not present; checked against another copy, under half of the missing clones reflect an unresolved V gene, and the others are unexplained. Clone size and V and J calls were adopted from that table, with D and trimming inferred from the DNA. The sample contains 15,000 to 20,000 clones, 83% of them found a single time. The ten largest clones take up more than 6.5% of the sample.

From cysteine to phenylalanine, the CDR3 is 13 amino acids long. The sequence is cut down to CDR3 DNA, 39 bases in frame from base 1. CDR1 and CDR2, looked up from the germline V gene, are SQVTM and ANQGSEA. V and J lose 4 bases and 1 base, and a span of 10 bases separates them. The study at large found these results: The relatively small sample size was acknowledged as something that could potentially limit how far the results can be generalized. Unlike progressors, patients who went on to achieve disease control showed a bifurcated reorganization of the PBMC repertoire at W3, with either increased clonality or increased diversity. The study was unable to establish whether the T cell clones driving the repertoire changes were melanoma-specific or instead reflected general immune activation.

The sample's time point, from its label and the paper: pre-treatment baseline. Blood samples were taken before treatment (T0) and at week 3 (W3), following the first cycle of checkpoint blockade. Except for a couple of patients with rapid clinical progression, response was assessed 12 weeks after the first infusion by RECIST 1.1; disease control meant complete response, partial response or stable disease. Patients with prior systemic cancer treatment, concomitant immunosuppressant therapy or synchronous other active malignancies were excluded. TCR beta was sequenced in both bulk PBMC and plasma cell-free DNA in order to track circulating cells as well as T cell turnover. Lymphoprep and SepMate tubes were used to isolate PBMC from blood, and red cell lysis was then performed. DNA from PBMC and sorted T cell subsets was extracted with QIAamp DNA Blood Mini kits.

This specimen was blood, taken from a patient treated with checkpoint blockade. The rearranged chain carries TRBV29-1 and TRBJ1-1; TRBD1 is a weak D gene call, 5 bases matching. The sequence was obtained from a human donor with melanoma. The CDR3 protein: CSVGRGSNTEAFF. Read as DNA, the sequence is TGCAGCGTTGGGAGGGGTTCGAACACTGAAGCTTTCTTT.